This entry lists 5 T cell receptor beta chains sequenced from one sample in a study of vaccination effects on CD4 cells after COVID-19. Profiled with immunoSEQ multiplex PCR; TCRdb holds only in-frame clones, not every one. The data show 67,000 or so clones, around 72% seen once. Expansion of antigen-specific CD4+ T cells with viral peptide pools was carried out by the ViraFEST assay before sequencing. Culture proceeded for 10 days, and CD4+ T cells were then isolated. In the vaccine recipients, nucleocapsid antibodies were negative and there was no prior SARS-CoV-2 infection. Antigen specificity for these receptors is unknown. Here the sequenced sample was CD4+ T cells from PBMCs cultured with HCoV-OC43 spike peptides, taken before COVID-19 vaccination. The subset was: HCoV-OC43 spike overlapping peptide pool stimulation. The receptors here all came from a human donor who received a COVID-19 vaccine.

The chain couples TRBV6-5 to TRBJ2-7, with D unclear. The CDR3 spans 14 residues. The V gene's germline CDR1 is MNHEY and CDR2 SVGAGI. V was pared by 10 bases and J by 4 bases, with 20 bases between. Written as DNA, the CDR3 is TGTGCCACCTCCCGGGCGGCTGGCGGTTACGAGCAGTACGTC. This gives the protein CATSRAAGGYEQYV.

This clone was picked up one time. The rearrangement joins TRBV2 to TRBJ2-1, with D possibly being TRBD1 or TRBD2 (5 bases each). CDR1 SNHLY and CDR2 FYNNEI come from the germline V gene. V shed 6 bases and J shed 9 bases, with 18 bases lying between them. There are 14 residues in the CDR3. The CDR3 reads CASSGTIEWAEQFF. DNA for the CDR3: TGTGCCAGCAGCGGGACGATTGAATGGGCTGAGCAGTTCTTC. The variable domain in full, with the rest retrieved from reference TRBV2 and TRBJ2-1, is EPEVTQTPSHQVTQMGQEVILRCVPISNHLYFYWYRQILGQKVEFLVSFYNNEISEKSEIFDDQFSVERPDGSNFTLKIRSTKLEDSAMYFCASSGTIEWAEQFFGPGTRLTVL.

V is TRBV18 and J is TRBJ1-1, with 7 bases identical to TRBD1. With 4 bases clipped from V and 1 base from J, the junction kept 0 bases outside the gene matches. This CDR3 is 13 amino acids long. CDR1 KGHSH and CDR2 LQKENI come from the germline V gene. CDR3 protein: CASSRDRNTEAFF. The CDR3 DNA follows: TGTGCCAGCTCACGGGACAGGAACACTGAAGCTTTCTTT. Combining the CDR3 with reference TRBV18 and TRBJ1-1 gives the whole variable domain NAGVMQNPRHLVRRRGQEARLRCSPMKGHSHVYWYRQLPEEGLKFMVYLQKENIIDESGMPKERFSAEFPKEGPSILRIQQVVRGDSAAYFCASSRDRNTEAFFGQGTRLTVV.

CDR3: CASSLSQALVNTEAFF. In nucleotides, the CDR3 is TGTGCCAGCAGCTTATCCCAGGCCCTAGTGAACACTGAAGCTTTCTTT. This chain joins TRBV5-4 and TRBJ1-1; D ambiguous. Trimming pared 2 bases from V and 0 bases from J, leaving 14 bases between. Germline CDR1 reads SGHNT; CDR2 reads YYREEE (reference sequence). The CDR3 sequence is 16 residues long.

This clone was detected only once. The V gene is TRBV7-9, the J gene TRBJ2-1; TRBD1 matches 10 bases. Germline V lookup: CDR1 SEHNR, CDR2 FQNEAQ (reference sequence). J gave up 4 bases and V 5 bases, and 8 bases lay outside the gene matches. CDR3 length: 16 residues. The CDR3 loop reads CASSPSQGQGYNEQFF. Written as DNA, the CDR3 is TGTGCCAGCAGCCCGAGTCAGGGACAGGGGTACAATGAGCAGTTCTTC.